This is a list of T cell receptor beta chains from one sample in a study of T cell responses to AZD1222 COVID-19 vaccine. Only in-frame clones appear in the TCRdb table, and some are missing; sequencing was by immunoSEQ multiplex PCR. The sample holds 100,000 to 130,000 clones, roughly 90% seen once. The material sequenced was peripheral blood, taken on day 0 of AZD1222 vaccination. The receptors originated from an adult in good health. Both conserved end residues are part of each CDR3. The D gene is left open where the match is weak. Clone size, where shown, is once, few, many, or a class for clones that have expanded.

NA,TRBD2,TRBV5-4,TRBJ2-1,CASSLKGQALAGVREQFF,TGTGCCAGCAGCTTGAAGGGTCAGGCGCTAGCGGGAGTCCGAGAGCAGTTCTTC
NA,NA,TRBV28,TRBJ1-5,CAGARTPNQPQHF,TGTGCCGGGGCGAGGACACCCAATCAGCCCCAGCATTTT
NA,NA,TRBV18,TRBJ2-7,CASSPPFGAEQYF,TGTGCCAGCTCACCACCATTTGGAGCCGAGCAGTACTTC
NA,NA,TRBV6-5,TRBJ2-5,CASAWYSGTLYF,TGTGCCAGCGCCTGGTACTCCGGGACCCTCTACTTC
NA,NA,TRBV5-1,TRBJ1-3,CASSLAGASGNTIYF,TGCGCCAGCAGCTTGGCCGGGGCCTCTGGAAACACCATATATTTT
few,TRBD2,TRBV5-1,TRBJ2-7,CASSLTSGVGEQYF,TGCGCCAGCAGCTTGACTAGCGGGGTGGGCGAGCAGTACTTC
NA,TRBD1,TRBV28,TRBJ1-1,CASFTGTVNTEAFF,TGTGCCAGCTTCACCGGGACAGTGAACACTGAAGCTTTCTTT
NA,TRBD2,TRBV7-2,TRBJ2-1,CASSLPGLAGEEQFF,TGTGCCAGCAGCTTACCGGGACTAGCGGGAGAGGAGCAGTTCTTC
NA,TRBD1,TRBV2,TRBJ1-4,CARRDRGLPTNEKLFF,TGTGCCAGGAGGGACAGGGGGCTGCCAACTAATGAAAAACTGTTTTTT
NA,NA,TRBV7-8,TRBJ1-5,CASSSRQANQPQHF,TGTGCCAGCAGCTCCAGACAGGCCAATCAGCCCCAGCATTTT
NA,TRBD1,TRBV19,TRBJ2-7,CASSKTRTGGLSYEQYF,TGTGCCAGTAGTAAGACAAGGACAGGGGGCCTCTCCTACGAGCAGTACTTC
NA,TRBD1,TRBV27,TRBJ2-7,CASSKFPDRGTYEQYF,TGTGCCAGCAGTAAATTCCCGGACAGGGGAACCTACGAGCAGTACTTC
NA,TRBD1,TRBV9,TRBJ2-3,CASSAGPGGATDTQYF,TGTGCCAGCAGCGCCGGCCCAGGGGGCGCGACAGATACGCAGTATTTT
NA,TRBD1,TRBV15,TRBJ1-1,CATNYYRGTEAFF,TGTGCCACCAACTACTACAGGGGCACTGAAGCTTTCTTT
NA,NA,TRBV11-2,TRBJ1-4,CASSLDREREKLFF,TGTGCCAGCAGCTTAGACAGGGAGAGGGAAAAACTGTTTTTT
NA,NA,TRBV13,TRBJ1-3,CASTRGAGNGYGNTIYF,TGTGCCAGCACCCGGGGGGCAGGGAACGGTTATGGAAACACCATATATTTT
NA,NA,TRBV12-3/TRBV12-4,TRBJ1-5,CASSRHDNQPQHF,TGTGCCAGCAGCAGGCATGATAATCAGCCCCAGCATTTT
NA,NA,TRBV4-1,TRBJ2-5,CASSQKGVWEETQYF,TGCGCCAGCAGCCAAAAGGGCGTCTGGGAGGAGACCCAGTACTTC
once,TRBD1,TRBV29-1,TRBJ1-4,CSVEGKDREGKLFF,TGCAGCGTTGAGGGGAAGGACAGGGAGGGAAAACTGTTTTTT
NA,TRBD1,TRBV5-6,TRBJ1-2,CASSLDRGDGYTF,TGTGCCAGCAGCCTAGACAGGGGCGACGGCTACACCTTC
NA,NA,TRBV7-2,TRBJ2-7,CASSFPTGGGYEQYF,TGTGCCAGCAGCTTTCCTACAGGAGGTGGCTACGAGCAGTACTTC
NA,NA,TRBV2,TRBJ1-1,CASSESGTNTEAFF,TGTGCCAGCAGTGAGTCCGGGACGAACACTGAAGCTTTCTTT
once,NA,TRBV29-1,TRBJ2-7,CSVVKQSEQYF,TGCAGCGTTGTCAAGCAGAGCGAGCAGTACTTC
NA,TRBD1,TRBV30,TRBJ2-5,CAWSRTGGRETQYF,TGTGCCTGGAGCAGGACAGGGGGCCGGGAGACCCAGTACTTC
NA,TRBD1,TRBV10-3,TRBJ2-7,CATLPGQGTNSSYEQYF,TGTGCCACCTTACCGGGACAGGGGACGAATAGCTCCTACGAGCAGTACTTC
NA,NA,TRBV14,TRBJ1-1,CASSQKPTEAFF,TGTGCCAGCAGCCAAAAACCGACTGAAGCTTTCTTT
NA,NA,TRBV14,TRBJ2-2,CASSSFRAENTGELFF,TGTGCCAGCAGCTCGTTTCGAGCGGAGAACACCGGGGAGCTGTTTTTT
once,NA,TRBV7-2,TRBJ1-6,CASSLDGVHNSPLHF,TGTGCCAGCAGCTTAGATGGGGTGCATAATTCACCCCTCCACTTT
once,NA,TRBV28,TRBJ2-6,CASTSGAGANVLTF,TGTGCCAGCACGTCCGGGGCTGGGGCCAACGTCCTGACTTTC
once,TRBD1,TRBV19,TRBJ1-2,CASSPGGGYGYTF,TGTGCCAGTAGTCCAGGGGGAGGCTATGGCTACACCTTC
NA,NA,TRBV3-1/TRBV3-2,TRBJ1-2,CASSPGGYTF,TGTGCCAGCAGCCCGGGTGGCTACACCTTC
few,NA,TRBV28,TRBJ1-6,CASSTGAPGPLHF,TGTGCCAGCAGTACTGGGGCACCCGGACCCCTCCACTTT
once,NA,TRBV20-1,TRBJ1-1,CSASGPTEAFF,TGCAGTGCCTCGGGACCCACTGAAGCTTTCTTT
NA,TRBD2,TRBV2,TRBJ2-7,CASSLRLRLAETYEQYF,TGTGCCAGCAGTCTCCGCTTGAGACTAGCGGAGACCTACGAGCAGTACTTC
once,NA,TRBV6-1,TRBJ1-5,CASSGVRGTNSWGNQPQHF,TGTGCCAGCAGTGGGGTTAGGGGCACAAACTCTTGGGGCAATCAGCCCCAGCATTTT
few,TRBD1,TRBV18,TRBJ2-1,CASSRRQGASFGEQFF,TGTGCCAGCTCACGCCGACAGGGGGCAAGTTTCGGTGAGCAGTTCTTC
NA,NA,TRBV14,TRBJ1-1,CASSRPEGNTEAFF,TGTGCCAGCAGCCGCCCGGAAGGGAACACTGAAGCTTTCTTT
medium-sized,TRBD2,TRBV19,TRBJ2-1,CASEPGSSGRAEQFF,TGTGCCAGCGAACCGGGGTCTAGCGGGAGGGCCGAGCAGTTCTTC
NA,TRBD2,TRBV5-1,TRBJ2-1,CASSLGGIAGKVEQFF,TGCGCCAGCAGCTTGGGGGGGATAGCGGGAAAGGTTGAGCAGTTCTTC